This T cell receptor beta chain was retrieved from a study of CD8 T cells in ankylosing spondylitis. Findings of the study overall: A TCR beta motif of roughly eight highly homologous variants appeared characteristic of ankylosing spondylitis blood.

A word on this clonotype: The antigen remains unidentified.

TCRdb independently ran MiXCR on the 5' RACE reads; one entry per CDR3 protein. The sample has under 450,000 distinct CDR3 sequences, approximately 17% seen once. This clonotype was sampled from a male donor with ankylosing spondylitis. The material sequenced was blood, either unsorted or a sorted T cell fraction (not recorded which).

The CDR3 here is CAWSRNTEAFF. As DNA, the CDR3 is TGTGCCTGGAGTCGGAACACTGAAGCTTTCTTT. V is TRBV30 and J is TRBJ1-1; no firm D call. The CDR3 is made up of 11 amino acids. Trimming shortened V by 2 bases and J by 1 base, and 2 bases separated the two germline ends. Germline V CDR1 and CDR2: GTSNPN, SVGIG (reference sequence).